The 18 T cell receptor beta chains presented below share a single source sample, sequenced in a study of blood T cells in healthy people across ages. Sample-barcoded 5' priming and a J-beta primer mix drove a second PCR of 7 to 11 cycles. TCRdb used MiXCR to reprocess the 5' RACE reads, holding one entry per CDR3 protein. The sample has roughly 1.5 million distinct CDR3 sequences, 35% to 45% seen once. The source material was blood. Every receptor here comes from a woman aged 18 to 35 in good health.

This clonotype was observed at least ten times. The chain is built from TRBV7-2 and TRBJ2-7; unclear D gene. Germline V gives CDR1 SGHTA, CDR2 FQGNSA. The CDR3 has 14 amino acids. Trimming shortened V by 4 bases and J by 0 bases, and 10 bases separated the two germline ends. Here the CDR3 reads CASSSRLSSYEQYF. CDR3 nucleotides: TGTGCCAGCAGCTCCAGACTCAGCTCCTACGAGCAGTACTTC.

CDR3 loop: CASTSGDGYQPQHF. Here the CDR3 DNA reads TGTGCCAGCACCTCGGGGGACGGCTATCAGCCCCAGCATTTT. The V call is TRBV7-2, the J call TRBJ1-5; TRBD1 might be the D (5 bases). This CDR3 is built from 14 residues. CDR1 and CDR2 (germline): SGHTA, FQGNSA. V gave up 7 bases and J gave up 5 bases, with 15 bases separating them.

This chain joins TRBV5-1 and TRBJ2-1; D is perhaps TRBD2 (7 bases). The V gene lost 4 bases and the J gene lost 8 bases, with 19 bases spanning the gap. This CDR3 is built from 15 residues. Looked up from germline, CDR1 is SGHRS and CDR2 is YFSETQ. For the CDR3, the DNA is TGCGCCAGCAGCCCCCCCGGGGGGCTAAACGATGAGCAGTTCTTC. Its translation is CASSPPGGLNDEQFF.

V is TRBV20-1 and J is TRBJ2-5; perhaps D is TRBD1 or TRBD2 (5 bases each). The V gene lost 5 bases and the J gene lost 11 bases, with 21 bases spanning the gap. This CDR3 spans 13 amino acids. Germline CDR1 reads DFQATT; CDR2 reads SNEGSKA (reference sequence). CDR3 residues: CSAWGYGYNEQYF. In nucleotides, the CDR3 is TGCAGTGCTTGGGGGTATGGGTACAATGAGCAGTACTTC.

The rearrangement links TRBV9 to TRBJ2-1, with D perhaps assigned TRBD1 or TRBD2 (6 bases each). V lost 5 bases and J 6 bases, leaving 15 bases between the germline ends. Germline-derived CDR1 and CDR2 are SGDLS and YYNGEE. The CDR3 runs 14 residues. The CDR3 nucleotides are TGTGCCAGCAGTTTATGGGGGGCCACCAATGAGCAGTTCTTC. Its translation is CASSLWGATNEQFF.

This chain uses TRBV4-1 with TRBJ2-7, with 9 bases that match TRBD2. Germline V gives CDR1 MGHRA, CDR2 YSYEKL. V lost 3 bases to trimming and J lost 3 bases; unmatched junction nucleotides: 6. This CDR3 comprises 15 residues. CDR3 loop: CASSHDKRGVYEQYF. As DNA, the CDR3 is TGCGCCAGCAGCCATGATAAGCGGGGGGTCTACGAGCAGTACTTC.

The chain uses TRBV7-2 and TRBJ2-1, with D possibly matching TRBD1 (6 bases). Germline V gives CDR1 SGHTA, CDR2 FQGNSA. V lost 5 bases and J 1 base, leaving 18 bases between the germline ends. The CDR3 spans 17 residues. The CDR3 spells CASSRTSGGWSYNEQFF. The CDR3 region has the DNA TGTGCCAGCAGCCGGACGTCTGGGGGCTGGTCCTACAATGAGCAGTTCTTC.

The chain's CDR3 is CASSWTSENTEAFF. In DNA form, the CDR3 reads TGTGCCAGCAGCTGGACAAGCGAGAACACTGAAGCTTTCTTT. The rearrangement links TRBV7-6 to TRBJ1-1; a weak D match, TRBD1 (5 bases). The CDR3 is made up of 14 amino acids. V was clipped by 4 bases and J by 1 base, with 10 bases between them. Germline values: CDR1 SGHVS, CDR2 FNYEAQ.

V is TRBV15 and J is TRBJ2-1; D is perhaps TRBD2 (6 bases). Germline V gene data show CDR1 as LNHNV and CDR2 as YYDKDF (reference sequence). The CDR3 spans 16 residues. Trimming left V 1 base short and J 1 base short, with 11 bases between. The CDR3 region has the DNA TGTGCCACCAGCAGAGTGCGCGGGGCTTCCTACAATGAGCAGTTCTTC. Translating it yields CATSRVRGASYNEQFF.

V gene TRBV24-1 combines with J gene TRBJ2-7; D not resolved. The end of the DNA is better explained by TRBJ2-5, so the J call may be wrong. CDR1 and CDR2 from the germline V gene are KGHDR and SFDVKD. CDR3 length equals 15 residues. The CDR3 here is CATSDPLGPAETQYF. CDR3 DNA sequence: TGTGCCACCAGTGATCCCCTCGGACCGGCCGAGACCCAGTACTTC.

This clonotype has a count of ten or more. V gene TRBV5-1 combines with J gene TRBJ2-3, with 7 bases aligning to TRBD1. Per germline, CDR1 SGHRS and CDR2 YFSETQ. There are 14 residues in the CDR3. Trimming cost V 7 bases and J 1 base; bases outside gene matches: 6. In DNA form, the CDR3 reads TGCGCCAGCGGACGGACAGGAGGCACAGATACGCAGTATTTT. This sequence encodes CASGRTGGTDTQYF. Filled out from reference TRBV5-1 and TRBJ2-3, the complete variable domain reads KAGVTQTPRYLIKTRGQQVTLSCSPISGHRSVSWYQQTPGQGLQFLFEYFSETQRNKGNFPGRFSGRQFSNSRSEMNVSTLELGDSALYLCASGRTGGTDTQYFGPGTRLTVL.

Regarding this clonotype: A much larger clone lies one base from this, so it may be a read error. The chain recombines TRBV29-1 with TRBJ1-2; a weak D match, TRBD1 (6 bases). The V gene lost 7 bases and the J gene lost 7 bases, with 16 bases spanning the gap. Germline V gene sequence: CDR1 SQVTM, CDR2 ANQGSEA. The CDR3 contains 12 residues. The CDR3 bases are TGCAGCGGCGACAGGAGGAAAGGTGGCTACACCTTC. Residues: CSGDRRKGGYTF. Variable domain in full (rest from reference TRBV29-1 and TRBJ1-2): SAVISQKPSRDICQRGTSLTIQCQVDSQVTMMFWYRQQPGQSLTLIATANQGSEATYESGFVIDKFPISRPNLTFSTLTVSNMSPEDSSIYLCSGDRRKGGYTFGSGTRLTVV.

The chain uses TRBV18 and TRBJ1-2, with a tentative D call TRBD1 (5 bases). Germline V gives CDR1 KGHSH, CDR2 LQKENI. This CDR3 is 14 amino acids long. V was shortened by 3 bases and J by 2 bases, with 10 bases between the two germline ends. The CDR3 nucleotides read TGTGCCAGCTCACCGCAGGGCCAAAACTATGGCTACACCTTC. Protein: CASSPQGQNYGYTF.

This clonotype was counted between two and nine times. This chain joins TRBV25-1 and TRBJ2-4; no clear D. Looked up from germline, CDR1 is MGHDK and CDR2 is SYGVNS. This CDR3 has 15 residues. The ends were cut back, 2 bases at V and 0 bases at J, with 8 bases in the middle. CDR3: CASSEGRIAKNIQYF. DNA for the CDR3: TGTGCCAGCAGTGAAGGAAGGATAGCCAAAAACATTCAGTACTTC.

This clonotype came up many times. The gene calls are TRBV2 and TRBJ2-1; possible D gene TRBD2, 6 bases. The length of the CDR3 is 13 residues. Germline CDR1 is SNHLY and CDR2 is FYNNEI. Trimming removed 6 bases at V and 5 bases at J, with 11 bases between. The CDR3 spells CASRSGYNNEQFF. Here the CDR3 DNA reads TGTGCCAGCAGGAGCGGGTATAACAATGAGCAGTTCTTC.

This clonotype appeared a few times. This chain connects TRBV5-1 to TRBJ2-7; 9 bases fit TRBD1. The CDR3 loop spans 16 amino acids. The V segment lost 1 base and the J segment 3 bases; nucleotides outside the gene matches: 8. Germline lookup yields CDR1 SGHRS and CDR2 YFSETQ. CDR3 DNA: TGCGCCAGCAGCTTGTCGGGGGGACAGGGTCGCTACGAGCAGTACTTC. Encoded protein: CASSLSGGQGRYEQYF.

This chain joins TRBV14 and TRBJ2-3, with D possibly matching TRBD1 (6 bases). The germline V and J ends were trimmed by 2 bases and 0 bases, with 9 bases remaining between them. This CDR3 spans 15 amino acids. Per the germline V gene, CDR1 is SGHDN and CDR2 is FVKESK. The CDR3 DNA is TGTGCCAGCAGCCAATGGACAGTTAGCACAGATACGCAGTATTTT. This codes for CASSQWTVSTDTQYF.

This clonotype was found a few times. The rearrangement joins TRBV7-9 to TRBJ2-5; 7 bases fit TRBD2. The end of the DNA fits TRBJ2-7 better, so the J call may be wrong. CDR1 is SEHNR, CDR2 FQNEAQ, per germline (reference sequence). The CDR3 extends over 14 amino acids. As DNA, the CDR3 is TGTGCCAGCAGCTTCGGGGAGGGTCACCACGAGCAGTACTTC. Its translation is CASSFGEGHHEQYF.